The rows below give T cell receptor beta chains drawn from one sample of a study of T-cell reconstitution after alpha-beta-depleted transplantation in children. TCRdb ran MiXCR on the PCR reads and lists one entry per CDR3 protein. The sample records approximately 800,000 distinct CDR3 sequences, less than 20% being singletons. The sequencing used PBMCs, mostly from graft donor cells, collected 360 days after TCRalphabeta/CD19-depleted stem cell transplant. All receptors derive from a male patient younger than 18 who had a stem cell transplant for acute lymphoblastic leukemia, so the T cells may come from the graft donor. The CDR3 runs from the conserved cysteine through the conserved F or W. A D gene is named only where the DNA matches it firmly.

j_call d_call v_call cdr3_aa
TRBJ2-3 TRBD1 TRBV7-9 CASSEWTGGITDTQYF
TRBJ1-1 . TRBV30 CAWSVKDGLNTEAFF
TRBJ2-3 . TRBV15 CATSRRDTQYF
TRBJ2-1 TRBD2 TRBV5-1 CASSDPGLAGVNEQFF
TRBJ1-4 . TRBV5-1 CASSLGQVYEKLFF
TRBJ2-5 TRBD2 TRBV3-1 CASSLHPGLAGETSYQETQYF
TRBJ2-3 TRBD2 TRBV11-2 CASSLGGLAGASADTQYF
TRBJ2-7 . TRBV7-2 CASKGGGVSYEQYF
TRBJ2-3 . TRBV4-2 CASSQVPDRTDTQYF
TRBJ1-1 . TRBV15 CATSIQGRNTEAFF
TRBJ2-7 TRBD1 TRBV7-8 CASSFYPRTGLSYEQYF
TRBJ2-1 TRBD2 TRBV9 CASTPTSGGGNEQFF
TRBJ2-5 TRBD1 TRBV12-5 CASGPGTAQYQETQYF
TRBJ1-4 . TRBV18 CASSPQVPHRATNEKLFF
TRBJ1-1 . TRBV5-1 CASSSPGSTEAFF
TRBJ2-1 . TRBV5-1 CASRVLAINYNEQFF
TRBJ1-2 . TRBV24-1 CATSDFKEGYTF
TRBJ2-1 TRBD1 TRBV28 CASRQGWSNEQFF
TRBJ1-5 . TRBV18 CASSPAGPGTLPQHF
TRBJ2-7 TRBD2 TRBV5-5 CASSGPHGTTSYEQYF
TRBJ2-3 TRBD2 TRBV28 CASSPGTSLTSTDTQYF
TRBJ2-6 TRBD2 TRBV12-3/TRBV12-4 CASSLSPGLAGSSGANVLTF
TRBJ2-5 . TRBV21-1 CASSTPMEQDRPTQETQYF
TRBJ1-2 . TRBV25-1 CASSDRSNYGYTF
TRBJ2-7 TRBD1 TRBV5-1 CASSPGGKHEQYF
TRBJ2-2 TRBD1 TRBV5-4 CASSFARQGAGGELFF
TRBJ2-7 TRBD2 TRBV20-1 CCARDRLAGGWWYEQYF
TRBJ2-7 . TRBV20-1 CSALKGGPGPYEQYF
TRBJ1-2 . TRBV3-1 CASSQLRNPNYGYTF
TRBJ2-1 TRBD2 TRBV5-1 CASSTRTSGRTFTYNEQFF
TRBJ2-7 . TRBV27 CASSLSRGHPSYEQYF
TRBJ2-1 . TRBV6-2/TRBV6-3 CASSYLASGPGPSLSSYNEQFF
TRBJ2-1 . TRBV9 CASSGTISYNEQFF
TRBJ2-3 . TRBV12-3/TRBV12-4 CASSFSSRIADTQYF
TRBJ1-1 . TRBV12-3/TRBV12-4 CASSRGGVTEAFF
TRBJ2-2 . TRBV5-5 CASSLVGQGGELFF
TRBJ1-1 . TRBV5-1 CASHRRPNKNTEAFF
TRBJ2-1 . TRBV6-2/TRBV6-3 CASSSLIEQFF
TRBJ2-7 . TRBV5-1 CASSWVEGTYEQYF
TRBJ2-7 . TRBV12-3/TRBV12-4 CASSSGGTGLYEQYF
TRBJ2-3 . TRBV11-2 CASSLHLTHDTQYF
TRBJ1-1 TRBD1 TRBV29-1 CSVAQGSGTEAFF
TRBJ2-1 . TRBV7-9 CASSQAPEGSYNEQFF
TRBJ1-5 TRBD1 TRBV27 CASSFSWTGGNQPQHF
TRBJ2-1 . TRBV13 CASSWPSGSGYNEQFF
TRBJ2-7 . TRBV5-1 CASSWGEVAYEQYF
TRBJ2-1 TRBD2 TRBV11-2 CASSLDTSVAGGPMNEQFF
TRBJ1-5 TRBD1 TRBV11-2 CASSLTPGTGGRNQPQHF
TRBJ2-5 . TRBV29-1 CSVERISGTPKRPQYF
TRBJ2-1 TRBD1 TRBV12-3/TRBV12-4 CASRRTGNVGNEQFF
TRBJ1-5 . TRBV4-1 CASSQAAWGAHQPQHF
TRBJ1-4 . TRBV20-1 CSARDKKSLTTNEKLFF
TRBJ2-3 TRBD1 TRBV2 CARLKGDRGGTDTQYF
TRBJ2-1 . TRBV11-2 CASSPGPEQFF
TRBJ2-5 . TRBV24-1 CATSAGRGQETQYF